The 5 T cell receptor beta chains reported below all come from one sample, sequenced in a study of CD8 T cell repertoires and HIV-1 epitope variants. Only in-frame clones appear in the TCRdb table, and some are missing; sequencing was by immunoSEQ multiplex PCR. The sample includes roughly 5,200 clones, about 60% of them seen just once. Which antigens these TCRs recognize remains unknown. Specimen: cultured CD8+ T cells derived from PBMCs. These receptors came from a male donor with HIV.

This clone is classed as large. The rearrangement uses TRBV4-3 and TRBJ1-2, with no clear D. The V gene lost 0 bases and the J gene lost 3 bases, with 14 bases spanning the gap. Germline V CDR1 and CDR2: LGHNA, YSLEER. This CDR3 is built from 16 residues. The CDR3 DNA sequence: TGCGCCAGCAGCCAAGATCCCGTCGAACTCGACTATGGCTACACCTTC. Translating it yields CASSQDPVELDYGYTF.

J is TRBJ2-7 and V is TRBV7-3; tentative D call: TRBD2 (6 bases). The CDR3 consists of 15 residues. The V gene's germline CDR1 is SGHTA and CDR2 FQGTGA. The V end lost 6 bases, the J end lost 2 bases, and 17 bases lay between the germline ends. The CDR3 DNA reads TGTGCCAGCAGATCGAGGAGGGACTCTACCTACGAGCAGTACTTC. This codes for CASRSRRDSTYEQYF.

The CDR3 region has the DNA TGTGCCAGCAGTTCCTCACCACAGAGGAATGAAAAACTGTTTTTT. It specifies CASSSSPQRNEKLFF. The chain couples TRBV6-5 to TRBJ1-4; no firm D call. Trimming took off 4 bases at V and 5 bases at J, with 14 bases between the two ends. CDR1 is MNHEY, CDR2 SVGAGI, per germline. The CDR3 has 15 residues.

The V gene is TRBV4-1, the J gene TRBJ1-1; D gene ambiguous. V lost 3 bases, J lost 0 bases, and 8 bases lay in between. This CDR3 is 14 amino acids long. Germline V CDR1 and CDR2: MGHRA, YSYEKL. The CDR3 loop is CASSQVGMNTEAFF. The CDR3 coding sequence is TGCGCCAGCAGCCAGGTCGGGATGAACACTGAAGCTTTCTTT.

The chain employs TRBV28 and TRBJ2-7, with D tentatively TRBD1 (6 bases). The CDR3 is 17 amino acids. Per the germline V gene, CDR1 is MDHEN and CDR2 is SYDVKM. V was pared by 3 bases and J by 2 bases, with 20 bases between. The CDR3 loop is CASSFDPQRQVAYEQYF. The CDR3 DNA reads as TGTGCCAGCAGTTTTGACCCCCAAAGACAGGTCGCCTACGAGCAGTACTTC.